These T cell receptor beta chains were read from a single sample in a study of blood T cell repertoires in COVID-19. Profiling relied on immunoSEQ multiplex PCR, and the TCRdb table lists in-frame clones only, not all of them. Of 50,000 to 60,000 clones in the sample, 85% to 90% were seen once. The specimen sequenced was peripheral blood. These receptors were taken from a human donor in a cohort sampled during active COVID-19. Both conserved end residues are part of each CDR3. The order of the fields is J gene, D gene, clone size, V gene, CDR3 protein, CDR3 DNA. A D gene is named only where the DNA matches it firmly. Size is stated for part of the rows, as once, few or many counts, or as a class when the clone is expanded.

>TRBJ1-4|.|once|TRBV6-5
CASIQAAHEKLFF
TGTGCCAGCATTCAGGCCGCCCATGAAAAACTGTTTTTT
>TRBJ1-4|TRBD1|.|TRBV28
CASSLSTGAGEKLFF
TGTGCCAGCAGTTTATCGACAGGGGCTGGGGAAAAACTGTTTTTT
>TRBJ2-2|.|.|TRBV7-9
CASSLASGNTGELFF
TGTGCCAGCAGCTTAGCTTCCGGGAACACCGGGGAGCTGTTTTTT
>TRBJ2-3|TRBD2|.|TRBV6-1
CASSEAMISGGATDTQYF
TGTGCCAGCAGTGAAGCGATGATTAGCGGGGGGGCCACAGATACGCAGTATTTT
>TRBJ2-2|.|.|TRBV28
CASRKAGTTGELFF
TGTGCCAGCAGAAAGGCGGGAACCACCGGGGAGCTGTTTTTT
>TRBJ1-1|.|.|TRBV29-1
CSVIQVTTEAFF
TGCAGCGTCATCCAGGTTACCACTGAAGCTTTCTTT
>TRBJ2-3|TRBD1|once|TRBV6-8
CASSPDRVLTDTQYF
TGTGCCAGCAGCCCCGACAGGGTTCTTACAGATACGCAGTATTTT
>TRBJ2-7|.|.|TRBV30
CAHGGYEQYF
TGTGCACACGGGGGATACGAGCAGTACTTC
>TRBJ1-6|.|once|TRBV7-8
CASSHRGNSPLHF
TGTGCCAGCAGCCATAGGGGGAATTCACCCCTCCACTTT
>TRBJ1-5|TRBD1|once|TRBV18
CASSPLAGQNSNQPQHF
TGTGCCAGCTCACCCCTTGCGGGACAGAATAGCAATCAGCCCCAGCATTTT
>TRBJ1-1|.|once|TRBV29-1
CSVVSGNTEAFF
TGCAGCGTTGTATCAGGGAACACTGAAGCTTTCTTT
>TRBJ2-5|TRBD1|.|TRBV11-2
CASSLGQGMVGGQETQYF
TGTGCCAGCAGCTTAGGACAGGGGATGGTTGGGGGGCAAGAGACCCAGTACTTC
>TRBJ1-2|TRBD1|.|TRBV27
CASRTTGGLSYGYTF
TGTGCCAGCAGAACTACAGGGGGCTTGAGCTATGGCTACACCTTC
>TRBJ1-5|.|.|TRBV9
CASSVAPGVNQPQHF
TGTGCCAGCAGCGTAGCCCCAGGCGTCAATCAGCCCCAGCATTTT
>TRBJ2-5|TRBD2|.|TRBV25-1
CASSDPGAGGMIKETQYF
TGTGCCAGCAGTGACCCCGGAGCGGGAGGGATGATAAAAGAGACCCAGTACTTC
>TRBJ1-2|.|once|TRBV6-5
CASTGRGWRGYTF
TGTGCCAGCACCGGCAGGGGATGGAGGGGCTACACCTTC
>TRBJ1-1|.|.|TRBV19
CASSLGSTEAFF
TGTGCCAGTAGTTTGGGGAGCACTGAAGCTTTCTTT
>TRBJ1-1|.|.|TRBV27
CASSWGDAAFF
TGTGCCAGCAGTTGGGGGGATGCGGCTTTCTTT
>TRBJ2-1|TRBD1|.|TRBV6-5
CASSPRRGQLNEQFF
TGTGCCAGCAGTCCTCGAAGGGGGCAGTTAAATGAGCAGTTCTTC
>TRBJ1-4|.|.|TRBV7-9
CASSLALTSEKLFF
TGTGCCAGCAGCTTAGCGCTCACTTCCGAAAAACTGTTTTTT